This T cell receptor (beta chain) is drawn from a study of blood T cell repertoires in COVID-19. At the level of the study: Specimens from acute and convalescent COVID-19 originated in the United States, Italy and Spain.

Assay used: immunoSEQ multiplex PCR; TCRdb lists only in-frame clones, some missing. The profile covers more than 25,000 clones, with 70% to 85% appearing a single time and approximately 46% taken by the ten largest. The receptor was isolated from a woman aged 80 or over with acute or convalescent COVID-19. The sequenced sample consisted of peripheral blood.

The CDR3 reads CASSELAGGVFEQYF. CDR3 nucleotide sequence: TGTGCCAGCAGCGAATTAGCGGGGGGCGTCTTCGAGCAGTACTTC. This sequence joins TRBV11-1 and TRBJ2-7; 10 bases match TRBD2. With V trimmed by 5 bases and J by 6 bases, 10 bases remained unmatched. Germline values: CDR1 SGHAT, CDR2 FQDESV (reference sequence). The CDR3 covers 15 residues.